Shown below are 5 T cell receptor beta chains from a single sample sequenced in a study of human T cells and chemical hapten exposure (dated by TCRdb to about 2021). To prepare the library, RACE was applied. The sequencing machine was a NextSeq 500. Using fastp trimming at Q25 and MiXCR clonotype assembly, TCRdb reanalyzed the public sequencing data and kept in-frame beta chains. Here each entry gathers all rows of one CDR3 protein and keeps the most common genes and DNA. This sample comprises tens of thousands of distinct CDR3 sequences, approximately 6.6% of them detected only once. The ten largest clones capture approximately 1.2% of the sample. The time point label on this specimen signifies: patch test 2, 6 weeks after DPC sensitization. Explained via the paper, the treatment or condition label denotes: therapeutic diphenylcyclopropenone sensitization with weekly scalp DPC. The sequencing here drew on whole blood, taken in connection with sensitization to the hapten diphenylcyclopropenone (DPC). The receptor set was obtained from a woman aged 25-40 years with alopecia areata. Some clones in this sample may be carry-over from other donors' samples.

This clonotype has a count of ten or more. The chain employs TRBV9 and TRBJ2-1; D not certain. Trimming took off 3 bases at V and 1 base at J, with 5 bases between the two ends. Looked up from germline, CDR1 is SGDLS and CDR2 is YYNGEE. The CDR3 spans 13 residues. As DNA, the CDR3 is TGTGCCAGCAGCGGTAGTTCCTACAATGAGCAGTTCTTC. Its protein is CASSGSSYNEQFF.

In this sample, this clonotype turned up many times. CDR3 loop: CASSALAGGRDEQFF. The CDR3 DNA follows: TGTGCCAGCAGCGCACTAGCGGGGGGGCGGGATGAGCAGTTCTTC. V is TRBV9 and J is TRBJ2-1; 13 bases align to TRBD2. Germline CDR1 and CDR2: SGDLS and YYNGEE. V trimming: 3 bases; J trimming: 8 bases; junction bases outside the gene matches: 5. This CDR3 region has 15 residues.

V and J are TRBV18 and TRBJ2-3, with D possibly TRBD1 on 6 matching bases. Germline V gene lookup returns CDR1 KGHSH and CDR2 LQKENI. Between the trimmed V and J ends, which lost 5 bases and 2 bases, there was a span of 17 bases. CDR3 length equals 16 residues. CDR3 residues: CASSTGMDSYTDTQYF. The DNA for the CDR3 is TGTGCCAGCTCAACCGGGATGGACAGTTACACAGATACGCAGTATTTT.

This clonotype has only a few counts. The CDR3 DNA sequence: TGCGCCAGCAGTGAGTCGTTGGGTGGCACGCAGTATTTT. It yields the protein CASSESLGGTQYF. The chain links TRBV10-1 to TRBJ2-3; D is unresolved. Trimming took off 0 bases at V and 9 bases at J, with 10 bases between the two ends. The CDR3 has 13 residues. The germline V gene encodes CDR1 WNHNN and CDR2 SYGVQD (reference sequence).

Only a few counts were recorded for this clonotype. Here the CDR3 DNA reads TGTGCCAGCAGCCATTTAGCGGGGGGCGGCTACAATGAGCAGTTCTTC. Amino acid sequence: CASSHLAGGGYNEQFF. This chain connects TRBV14 to TRBJ2-1; 10 bases agree with TRBD2. Germline-derived CDR1 and CDR2 are SGHDN and FVKESK. The length of the CDR3 is 16 residues. V shed 3 bases and J 3 bases; nucleotides not matched to a gene: 5.